Presented here are 29 T cell receptor beta chains from one specimen sequenced in a study of CXCR3-negative and CXCR3-positive naive CD8 T cells. These receptors are not linked to any known antigen. Each TRB cDNA library was prepared by 5' RACE (with UMI labels). TCRdb reprocessed the 5' RACE reads and keeps a single row for each CDR3 protein, giving no DNA. The data include around 7,500 distinct CDR3 sequences; the top ten clones carry roughly 1.5%. Findings and limits, study-wide: CXCR3-negative naive cells had less hydrophobic TRB CDR3s than did CXCR3-positive naive cells.

Material for sequencing was naive CXCR3+ CD8+ T cells from blood. Subset reported: CD45RO-CCR7+CD27+CD95- naive CD8+ T cells expressing CXCR3 (TNR3+). Receptor source: a human donor in good health. Some clones in this sample may be carry-over from other donors' samples.

Frequency places this clonotype as medium-sized. The V and J genes are TRBV29-1 and TRBJ2-7. There are 11 residues in the CDR3. From germline, CDR1 is SQVTM and CDR2 ANQGSEA. The CDR3 sequence: CSALESYEQYF.

This clonotype is labeled medium-sized based on frequency. V is TRBV6-5 and J is TRBJ2-7; TCRdb lists TRBD1, though no DNA is available to test this call. The CDR3 sequence is 16 residues long. Germline values: CDR1 MNHEY, CDR2 SVGAGI. CDR3: CASSYTPPGGLGEQYF.

Measured by frequency, this clonotype is medium-sized. The rearrangement joins TRBV11-2 to TRBJ2-7; the D call from TCRdb, TRBD1, cannot be confirmed without DNA. The germline CDR1 and CDR2 sequences are SGHAT and FQNNGV. The CDR3 is made up of 15 amino acids. The CDR3 here is CASSLDAGANYEQYF. Full variable domain (rest looked up from reference TRBV11-2 and TRBJ2-7): EAGVAQSPRYKIIEKRQSVAFWCNPISGHATLYWYQQILGQGPKLLIQFQNNGVVDDSQLPKDRFSAERLKGVDSTLKIQPAKLEDSAVYLCASSLDAGANYEQYFGPGTRLTVT.

V usage is TRBV5-1 and J usage is TRBJ2-1. Per the germline V gene, CDR1 is SGHRS and CDR2 is YFSETQ. The CDR3 extends over 13 amino acids. This CDR3 reads CASYGSSYNEQFF.

This rearrangement joins TRBV29-1 to TRBJ2-7. Per germline, CDR1 SQVTM and CDR2 ANQGSEA. The CDR3 has 13 amino acids. The CDR3 loop reads CSACSREGLEQYF.

This chain joins TRBV29-1 and TRBJ2-7; TCRdb's D call, TRBD1, is unchecked because there is no DNA. The CDR3 sequence is 13 residues long. Germline loops: CDR1 SQVTM, CDR2 ANQGSEA. This chain's CDR3 is CSAVTGPTYEQYF.

This rearrangement joins TRBV7-9 to TRBJ1-1. CDR1 and CDR2 (germline): SEHNR, FQNEAQ (reference sequence). The CDR3 has 17 amino acids. This CDR3 reads CASSFPLGGRGDTEAFF.

By frequency, this clonotype registers medium-sized. This chain joins TRBV29-1 and TRBJ1-1. This CDR3 comprises 11 residues. The germline gives CDR1 SQVTM, CDR2 ANQGSEA. The CDR3 loop reads CSVPANTEAFF.

This clonotype shows up as medium-sized (0.01 to 0.1%) by frequency. The chain has TRBV7-2 and TRBJ2-3; without DNA, the TCRdb call of TRBD1 cannot be checked. This CDR3 comprises 16 residues. Germline CDR1 reads SGHTA; CDR2 reads FQGNSA. The CDR3 is CASSLAPGASTDTQYF.

In terms of frequency, this clonotype is medium-sized. This chain uses TRBV2 with TRBJ2-1; TCRdb's D call of TRBD1 is untestable without DNA. Germline values: CDR1 SNHLY, CDR2 FYNNEI. The CDR3 runs 16 residues. This CDR3 reads CASTSTRGVESDEQFF.

J is TRBJ2-5 and V is TRBV7-9; TCRdb's D call of TRBD1 is untestable without DNA. Germline V CDR1 and CDR2: SEHNR, FQNEAQ (reference sequence). The CDR3 runs 17 residues. CDR3 residues: CASSPSTAQIEGETQYF. The entire variable domain, with the rest obtained from reference TRBV7-9 and TRBJ2-5, is as follows: DTGVSQNPRHKITKRGQNVTFRCDPISEHNRLYWYRQTLGQGPEFLTYFQNEAQLEKSRLLSDRFSAERPKGSFSTLEIQRTEQGDSAMYLCASSPSTAQIEGETQYFGPGTRLLVL.

The V and J genes are TRBV19 and TRBJ2-7. Germline V CDR1 and CDR2: LNHDA, SQIVND (reference sequence). The CDR3 contains 13 residues. The CDR3 protein is CASSASMDYEQYF.

The genes are TRBV29-1 and TRBJ2-7; with no DNA, the TCRdb D assignment of TRBD1 cannot be verified. Germline V gene data show CDR1 as SQVTM and CDR2 as ANQGSEA. The CDR3 extends over 13 amino acids. Here the CDR3 reads CSGAGREGWEQYF.

The chain joins TRBV11-1 to TRBJ2-7; TCRdb reports TRBD1, a call that lacks DNA to check it against. Germline values: CDR1 SGHAT, CDR2 FQDESV (reference sequence). The CDR3 has 16 residues. The CDR3 protein is CASSLMGLNSIYEQYF.

The V and J genes are TRBV11-2 and TRBJ2-1; TCRdb proposes TRBD2, but this gene call is untestable without DNA. CDR1 and CDR2 (germline): SGHAT, FQNNGV. There are 15 residues in the CDR3. CDR3 sequence: CASSSREGTLLEQFF.

V gene TRBV5-6 combines with J gene TRBJ1-1; TCRdb's D gene call, TRBD1, goes unchecked for lack of DNA. The CDR3 totals 12 residues. Looked up from germline, CDR1 is SGHDT and CDR2 is YYEEEE. CDR3: CASSTGGKGAFF. The full variable domain, completed using reference TRBV5-6 and TRBJ1-1, is DAGVTQSPTHLIKTRGQQVTLRCSPKSGHDTVSWYQQALGQGPQFIFQYYEEEERQRGNFPDRFSGHQFPNYSSELNVNALLLGDSALYLCASSTGGKGAFFGQGTRLTVV.

The chain couples TRBV7-9 to TRBJ1-1; TCRdb designates TRBD1, a call that cannot be tested without DNA. The CDR3 contains 15 residues. Germline assignment: CDR1 SEHNR and CDR2 FQNEAQ (reference sequence). CDR3 region: CASSLSRGPNTEAFF.

V usage is TRBV12-3 or TRBV12-4 and J usage is TRBJ2-7; without DNA, the TCRdb call of TRBD1 cannot be checked. The CDR3 is 13 amino acids. CDR3 residues: CASIRDGAYEQYF.

This clonotype is classed as medium-sized by frequency. The rearrangement links TRBV29-1 to TRBJ2-1; TCRdb lists TRBD2, though no DNA is available to test this call. Germline V CDR1 and CDR2: SQVTM, ANQGSEA. The CDR3 consists of 14 residues. This CDR3 is CSVELAGGYNEQFF.

The chain carries TRBV7-3 and TRBJ2-1; TCRdb's D gene call, TRBD2, goes unchecked for lack of DNA. CDR1 and CDR2 from the germline V gene are SGHTA and FQGTGA. The length of the CDR3 is 17 residues. The CDR3 loop reads CASSLNIPLAEYNEQFF.

This clonotype is deemed medium-sized by its frequency. The chain has TRBV5-1 and TRBJ1-4. Looked up from germline, CDR1 is SGHRS and CDR2 is YFSETQ. The length of the CDR3 is 12 residues. The CDR3 sequence is CASSLGGEKLFF.

This clonotype ranks as medium-sized in terms of frequency. The chain carries TRBV25-1 and TRBJ2-7. There are 14 residues in the CDR3. Germline values: CDR1 MGHDK, CDR2 SYGVNS. The CDR3: CASSESGGFYEQYF.

J is TRBJ2-7 and V is TRBV11-2. Germline V gives CDR1 SGHAT, CDR2 FQNNGV. This CDR3 is built from 13 residues. The CDR3: CASSLGLLYEQYF.

The rearrangement uses TRBV7-9 and TRBJ2-1; TCRdb designates TRBD2, a call that cannot be tested without DNA. Germline CDR1 and CDR2: SEHNR and FQNEAQ (reference sequence). The CDR3 spans 16 residues. The chain's CDR3 is CASSLSEVGGYNEQFF.

The chain has TRBV4-1 and TRBJ1-2; the D call of TRBD1 rests on TCRdb alone, since no DNA is present to check it. Germline CDR1 reads MGHRA; CDR2 reads YSYEKL. CDR3 length equals 14 residues. CDR3 sequence: CASSPRDGDFGYTF.

The chain links TRBV9 to TRBJ2-5; as DNA is missing, the TRBD1 call by TCRdb cannot be tested. This CDR3 contains 13 residues. Germline loops: CDR1 SGDLS, CDR2 YYNGEE. CDR3 loop: CASSGAGDETQYF.

Measured by frequency, this clonotype is medium-sized. V and J are TRBV3-1 and TRBJ2-1; no DNA is available, so the TRBD2 call from TCRdb remains unchecked. This CDR3 is 15 amino acids long. Germline CDR1 LGHDT, CDR2 YNNKEL (reference sequence). The CDR3 here is CASSPRWGGRNEQFF.

The V gene is TRBV5-6, the J gene TRBJ2-2; TCRdb designates TRBD1, a call that cannot be tested without DNA. The V gene's germline CDR1 is SGHDT and CDR2 YYEEEE. This CDR3 region has 16 residues. Here the CDR3 reads CASSPDRGLYTGELFF.

This clonotype is deemed medium-sized by its frequency. The chain joins TRBV12-3 or TRBV12-4 to TRBJ2-3; without DNA, the TCRdb call of TRBD1 cannot be checked. The CDR3 runs to 13 residues. Here the CDR3 reads CASSPLGGDTQYF.